One and the same sample provided the 15 T cell receptor beta chains below, sequenced in a study of immune evolution from preneoplasia to lung adenocarcinoma. Generated by immunoSEQ multiplex PCR, the TCRdb table keeps only in-frame clones and is missing some. The data show approximately 4,900 clones, 76% seen once. Sequencing used FFPE minimally invasive lung adenocarcinoma tissue. The receptors here all came from a person between 55 and 80 years old with lung adenocarcinoma.

This chain joins TRBV2 and TRBJ1-2; 12 nucleotides line up with TRBD1. The length of the CDR3 is 15 residues. With V trimmed by 6 bases and J by 8 bases, 10 bases remained unmatched. The V gene's germline CDR1 is SNHLY and CDR2 FYNNEI. This chain's CDR3 is CASRGDRGRATGYTF. In DNA, the CDR3 is TGTGCCAGCAGGGGGGACAGGGGGCGCGCGACGGGCTACACCTTC.

The chain carries TRBV7-9 and TRBJ2-2; tentatively, D is TRBD1 (6 bases). This CDR3 has 16 residues. Deletions cut 5 bases from V and 1 base from J, with 14 bases between. Per germline, CDR1 SEHNR and CDR2 FQNEAQ (reference sequence). In DNA form, the CDR3 reads TGTGCCAGCAGCGTAAGTTGGACAGTGAACACCGGGGAGCTGTTTTTT. It codes for CASSVSWTVNTGELFF. The whole variable domain, filled in from reference TRBV7-9 and TRBJ2-2, reads DTGVSQNPRHKITKRGQNVTFRCDPISEHNRLYWYRQTLGQGPEFLTYFQNEAQLEKSRLLSDRFSAERPKGSFSTLEIQRTEQGDSAMYLCASSVSWTVNTGELFFGEGSRLTVL.

The genes are TRBV18 and TRBJ2-1; 14 positions match TRBD2. The CDR3 has 16 amino acids. CDR1 is KGHSH, CDR2 LQKENI, per germline. The J segment lost 6 bases and the V segment lost 1 base, leaving 2 bases of the junction unmatched. CDR3 sequence: CASSPRGTSGGNEQFF. CDR3 nucleotides: TGTGCCAGCTCACCACGAGGGACTAGCGGGGGCAATGAGCAGTTCTTC. Combining the CDR3 with reference TRBV18 and TRBJ2-1 gives the whole variable domain NAGVMQNPRHLVRRRGQEARLRCSPMKGHSHVYWYRQLPEEGLKFMVYLQKENIIDESGMPKERFSAEFPKEGPSILRIQQVVRGDSAAYFCASSPRGTSGGNEQFFGPGTRLTVL.

This chain uses TRBV11-2 with TRBJ2-6; TRBD2 might be the D (7 bases). CDR3 length: 19 amino acids. The germline V gene has CDR1 SGHAT and CDR2 FQNNGV. The V end was cut by 1 base, the J end by 0 bases, with 16 bases between. The CDR3 DNA reads TGTGCCAGCAGCTTAGGCTTGGGGGGGGGCTTCTCTGGGGCCAACGTCCTGACTTTC. It specifies CASSLGLGGGFSGANVLTF.

The chain links TRBV4-3 to TRBJ1-2, with unresolved D. Germline lookup yields CDR1 LGHNA and CDR2 YSLEER. This CDR3 comprises 15 residues. The V and J ends lost 1 base and 2 bases respectively, with 11 bases between them. The DNA of the CDR3 is TGCGCCAGCAGCCAAGCGGCGGCGGGGAACTATGGCTACACCTTC. Residues: CASSQAAAGNYGYTF.

The chain recombines TRBV30 with TRBJ1-4; D not certain. The CDR3 covers 12 residues. The V and J ends lost 3 bases and 5 bases respectively, with 7 bases between them. Looked up from germline, CDR1 is GTSNPN and CDR2 is SVGIG (reference sequence). CDR3 sequence: CAWSRQNEKLFF. Here the CDR3 DNA reads TGTGCCTGGAGCCGGCAGAATGAAAAACTGTTTTTT.

This chain connects TRBV11-2 to TRBJ2-7; TRBD1 matches 7 bases. Germline values: CDR1 SGHAT, CDR2 FQNNGV. The CDR3 spans 15 residues. V was pared by 6 bases and J by 2 bases, with 10 bases of the junction left unmatched. This CDR3 is CASSKNGQATYEQYF. The CDR3 DNA sequence: TGTGCCAGCAGTAAGAACGGACAGGCAACCTACGAGCAGTACTTC.

The genes are TRBV18 and TRBJ1-5; no clear D. This CDR3 has 14 residues. Germline V gene data show CDR1 as KGHSH and CDR2 as LQKENI. V was cut by 3 bases and J by 6 bases, with 12 bases left in between. The CDR3 DNA reads TGTGCCAGCTCACCCGCGGGGATGGGTCAGCCCCAGCATTTT. Translation gives CASSPAGMGQPQHF.

This chain links TRBV7-2 with TRBJ2-7; 9 bases agree with TRBD1. Per germline, CDR1 SGHTA and CDR2 FQGNSA. J was trimmed by 1 base and V by 1 base; bases with no gene match: 2. CDR3 length equals 15 residues. The CDR3 protein is CASSLVTGGSYEQYF. CDR3 nucleotide sequence: TGTGCCAGCAGCTTAGTGACAGGGGGTTCCTACGAGCAGTACTTC.

There are a few counts of this clone. J is TRBJ1-5 and V is TRBV19; D unclear. Trimming pared 5 bases from V and 5 bases from J, leaving 10 bases between. This CDR3 is built from 13 residues. CDR1 LNHDA and CDR2 SQIVND come from the germline V gene (reference sequence). The CDR3 nucleotides read TGTGCCAGTAGTTCAGGTCTATATCAGCCCCAGCATTTT. Translation: CASSSGLYQPQHF.

The chain recombines TRBV10-3 with TRBJ1-2; 9 nucleotides match TRBD1. CDR1 and CDR2 (germline): ENHRY, SYGVKD. This CDR3 contains 14 residues. With V trimmed by 11 bases and J by 6 bases, 13 bases remained unmatched. The CDR3 is CAVHRTGDRDGYTF. For the CDR3, the DNA is TGTGCCGTACACCGGACAGGGGATCGTGATGGCTACACCTTC.

The chain carries TRBV19 and TRBJ2-2; D remains ambiguous. Germline CDR1 reads LNHDA; CDR2 reads SQIVND (reference sequence). V lost 4 bases and J lost 6, with 9 bases in between. This CDR3 has 13 residues. CDR3 DNA sequence: TGTGCCAGTAGTACCGGGTGGTCCGGGGAGCTGTTTTTT. Protein product: CASSTGWSGELFF.

The table lists this clone with a few counts. This sequence joins TRBV29-1 and TRBJ1-5; D gene uncertain. CDR3 size: 14 residues. Trimming stripped 4 bases from V and 0 bases from J, with 10 bases between. CDR1 and CDR2 (germline): SQVTM, ANQGSEA. For the CDR3, the DNA is TGCAGCGTTGTAGTCGCTGATAGCAATCAGCCCCAGCATTTT. Protein sequence: CSVVVADSNQPQHF.

This chain joins TRBV11-1 and TRBJ1-4; D perhaps matches TRBD1 (5 bases). CDR3 length equals 14 residues. Germline CDR1 reads SGHAT; CDR2 reads FQDESV (reference sequence). The germline V and J ends were trimmed by 5 bases and 7 bases, with 14 bases remaining between them. In DNA, the CDR3 is TGTGCCAGCAGCCCGGGACCATCGGGTGAAAAACTGTTTTTT. Protein: CASSPGPSGEKLFF.

The CDR3 protein is CASRKSGAAGELFF. The CDR3 DNA follows: TGTGCCAGCAGAAAAAGCGGGGCGGCCGGGGAGCTGTTTTTT. This chain connects TRBV27 to TRBJ2-2; 7 bases line up with TRBD2. Looked up from germline, CDR1 is MNHEY and CDR2 is SMNVEV (reference sequence). This CDR3 has 14 residues. Trimming cost V 6 bases and J 6 bases; bases outside gene matches: 7.